Following are 16 T cell receptor beta chains from one sample sequenced in a study of blood T cell repertoires in COVID-19. Only in-frame clones appear in the TCRdb table, and some are missing; sequencing was by immunoSEQ multiplex PCR. The sample carries some 82,000 clones, 65% to 90% recorded once. The specimen sequenced was peripheral blood. The source is a man older than 75 with acute or convalescent COVID-19.

The chain couples TRBV18 to TRBJ2-7; 8 bases are a match to TRBD1. V lost 5 bases, J lost 1 base, and 10 bases stayed unmatched. The CDR3 contains 16 residues. The V gene's germline CDR1 is KGHSH and CDR2 LQKENI. In DNA form, the CDR3 reads TGTGCCAGCTCAGCTCTAGAGACAGGGGCGTCCTACGAGCAGTACTTC. Protein sequence: CASSALETGASYEQYF.

This chain connects TRBV6-6 to TRBJ1-5; a possible D gene is TRBD1 (6 bases). The CDR3 is 16 residues long. The germline V gene encodes CDR1 MNHNY and CDR2 SVGAGI (reference sequence). Between the trimmed V and J ends, which lost 5 bases and 2 bases, there was a span of 16 bases. The CDR3 region is CASSQRTGFGNQPQHF. The CDR3 DNA reads as TGTGCCAGCAGTCAGCGAACAGGGTTTGGCAATCAGCCCCAGCATTTT.

This chain joins TRBV2 and TRBJ2-7; TRBD1 aligns across 9 bases. The V gene's germline CDR1 is SNHLY and CDR2 FYNNEI. CDR3 length equals 15 residues. With 0 bases clipped from V and 6 bases from J, the junction kept 6 bases outside the gene matches. The CDR3 protein is CASSEAGTGMSEQYF. The CDR3, as DNA: TGTGCCAGCAGTGAAGCAGGGACAGGGATGAGCGAGCAGTACTTC. Filled out from reference TRBV2 and TRBJ2-7, the complete variable domain reads EPEVTQTPSHQVTQMGQEVILRCVPISNHLYFYWYRQILGQKVEFLVSFYNNEISEKSEIFDDQFSVERPDGSNFTLKIRSTKLEDSAMYFCASSEAGTGMSEQYFGPGTRLTVT.

The chain is built from TRBV9 and TRBJ2-1; a possible D gene is TRBD2 (6 bases). CDR1 is SGDLS, CDR2 YYNGEE, per germline. V lost 0 bases, J lost 0 bases, and 7 bases lay in between. The CDR3 contains 15 residues. This chain's CDR3 is CASSVDSGSYNEQFF. The CDR3 nucleotides read TGTGCCAGCAGCGTAGATAGCGGCTCCTACAATGAGCAGTTCTTC. Based on the CDR3 plus reference TRBV9 and TRBJ2-1, the full variable domain is DSGVTQTPKHLITATGQRVTLRCSPRSGDLSVYWYQQSLDQGLQFLIQYYNGEERAKGNILERFSAQQFPDLHSELNLSSLELGDSALYFCASSVDSGSYNEQFFGPGTRLTVL.

As to this clone: Other DNA sequences in this sample translate to the same CDR3. This chain links TRBV6-5 with TRBJ2-1; D unclear. The CDR3 contains 15 residues. V lost 2 bases and J lost 0, with 8 bases in between. Looked up from germline, CDR1 is MNHEY and CDR2 is SVGAGI. CDR3 sequence reads: CASSYSHSSYNEQFF. DNA of the CDR3: TGTGCCAGCAGTTACAGTCACAGCTCCTACAATGAGCAGTTCTTC.

This chain uses TRBV18 with TRBJ1-1, with D perhaps TRBD1 (6 bases). The V gene lost 6 bases and the J gene lost 4 bases, with 15 bases spanning the gap. Looked up from germline, CDR1 is KGHSH and CDR2 is LQKENI. This CDR3 region has 14 residues. Here the CDR3 reads CASSTGGGGTEAFF. Here the CDR3 DNA reads TGTGCCAGCTCGACGGGGGGGGGCGGCACTGAAGCTTTCTTT.

This clone has a single count. The rearrangement joins TRBV28 to TRBJ1-4; no clear D gene. Trimming shortened V by 5 bases and J by 8 bases, and 18 bases separated the two germline ends. This CDR3 contains 15 residues. Per germline, CDR1 MDHEN and CDR2 SYDVKM. CDR3 residues: CASSPTGLGEEKLFF. The CDR3 bases are TGTGCCAGCAGTCCAACGGGATTGGGAGAGGAAAAACTGTTTTTT.

The chain is built from TRBV28 and TRBJ2-7, with 7 nucleotides matching TRBD1. Trimming cost V 10 bases and J 0 bases; bases outside gene matches: 6. The CDR3 spans 13 residues. The germline V gene has CDR1 MDHEN and CDR2 SYDVKM. The CDR3 bases are TGTGCCACTAAGGGACAGAACTCCTACGAGCAGTACTTC. It specifies CATKGQNSYEQYF.

The rearrangement joins TRBV18 to TRBJ2-2; 9 bases are shared with TRBD2. The CDR3 is made up of 18 amino acids. V shed 4 bases, J shed 0 bases, and the junction held 9 bases outside the gene matches. The germline CDR1 and CDR2 sequences are KGHSH and LQKENI. The CDR3 is CASSLTLAGIANTGELFF. The CDR3 coding sequence is TGTGCCAGCTCACTAACACTAGCGGGTATAGCGAACACCGGGGAGCTGTTTTTT. The full variable domain, with the rest looked up from reference TRBV18 and TRBJ2-2, is NAGVMQNPRHLVRRRGQEARLRCSPMKGHSHVYWYRQLPEEGLKFMVYLQKENIIDESGMPKERFSAEFPKEGPSILRIQQVVRGDSAAYFCASSLTLAGIANTGELFFGEGSRLTVL.

This clone came up a few times. The gene calls are TRBV18 and TRBJ2-1, with 7 bases identical to TRBD2. V trimming: 4 bases; J trimming: 3 bases; junction bases outside the gene matches: 9. Germline values: CDR1 KGHSH, CDR2 LQKENI. There are 16 residues in the CDR3. DNA of the CDR3: TGTGCCAGCTCACAGACTCCGGGAGGCGACTACAATGAGCAGTTCTTC. Protein: CASSQTPGGDYNEQFF.

This clone was detected once. The J gene is TRBJ2-3, the V gene TRBV28, with 10 bases that match TRBD2. This CDR3 comprises 17 residues. V gave up 1 base and J gave up 3 bases; unmatched junction bases: 7. CDR1 and CDR2 (germline): MDHEN, SYDVKM. CDR3 DNA: TGTGCCAGCAGTTTATCAGCTAGCGGGAGAAGTACAGATACGCAGTATTTT. Its protein is CASSLSASGRSTDTQYF.

With regard to this clone: The same CDR3 also results from other DNA sequences found in this sample. This sequence joins TRBV6-5 and TRBJ1-2, with D tentatively TRBD1 (6 bases). Trimming shortened V by 2 bases and J by 2 bases, and 9 bases separated the two germline ends. In germline, CDR1 is MNHEY, CDR2 SVGAGI. CDR3 length equals 14 residues. In DNA form, the CDR3 reads TGTGCCAGCAGTTACAGGGACACCAACTATGGCTACACCTTC. Its translation: CASSYRDTNYGYTF.

This clone was detected once. The gene calls are TRBV5-1 and TRBJ2-7, with 9 bases identical to TRBD1. Germline CDR1 SGHRS, CDR2 YFSETQ. The CDR3 runs 16 residues. V dropped 3 bases and J dropped 3; count of bases not matched to a gene: 10. The CDR3 sequence: CASSSLIRQGVYEQYF. CDR3 nucleotide sequence: TGCGCCAGCAGCTCTTTGATAAGACAGGGGGTCTACGAGCAGTACTTC.

This clone was detected once. The gene calls are TRBV6-5 and TRBJ1-1; 9 bases fit TRBD1. The V gene's germline CDR1 is MNHEY and CDR2 SVGAGI. The V segment lost 6 bases and the J segment 0 bases; nucleotides outside the gene matches: 2. The CDR3 totals 14 residues. CDR3 in amino acids: CASSRDRVNTEAFF. The CDR3 DNA reads as TGTGCCAGCAGCCGGGACAGGGTGAACACTGAAGCTTTCTTT.

This sequence joins TRBV25-1 and TRBJ2-7, with 7 bases identical to TRBD2. The CDR3 consists of 16 residues. The germline CDR1 and CDR2 sequences are MGHDK and SYGVNS. V trimming: 1 base; J trimming: 0 bases; junction bases outside the gene matches: 6. The CDR3 loop is CASSESGRDFSYEQYF. As DNA, the CDR3 is TGTGCCAGCAGTGAATCAGGGAGGGACTTCTCCTACGAGCAGTACTTC.

This chain joins TRBV5-1 and TRBJ2-7, with a tentative D call TRBD1 (6 bases). The V and J ends lost 0 bases and 0 bases respectively, with 13 bases between them. Per the germline V gene, CDR1 is SGHRS and CDR2 is YFSETQ. The CDR3 totals 16 residues. The CDR3 DNA reads as TGCGCCAGCAGCTTGGCCCTGGGGGCGACCTCCTACGAGCAGTACTTC. Protein product: CASSLALGATSYEQYF.